This TCR beta chain was obtained from a study of regulatory T cells in long-lasting Graves disease. The study, taken as a whole, reports: Persistent cases favored TRBV28, TRBJ1-2 and TRBJ2-5.

Many counts were recorded for this clonotype. No antigen is known for it. The TCR beta library used iRepertoire HTBI primers with Arm-PCR amplification of CDR3. Each CDR3 protein is one row after TCRdb ran MiXCR on the multiplex PCR reads. The sample yields about 560,000 distinct CDR3 sequences, about 15% seen once. The junction had 16 bases not matched to a gene; V was cut back by 7 bases and J by 8 bases. This CDR3 spans 16 amino acids. From germline, CDR1 is ENHRY and CDR2 SYGVKD. As to time point: newly diagnosed GD, antithyroid drugs for less than 3 months. From PBMCs, RNA was extracted and then used to make the TCR library. These data were also filed under a second study, of T cells in Graves' hyperthyroidism and ophthalmopathy.

The source was peripheral blood mononuclear cells (PBMCs), collected at new diagnosis, from a patient treated with antithyroid drugs. The receptor was derived from a man between 18 and 29 years old with Graves disease. This sequence joins TRBV10-3 and TRBJ2-1, with 8 bases lining up with TRBD1. The CDR3 DNA is TGTGCCATCACCAAAGGAGGGGCAGGGGGCATCGATGAGCAGTTCTTC. It translates to CAITKGGAGGIDEQFF.